The 22 T cell receptor beta chains below were found in one sample sequenced in a study of blood T cells in healthy people across ages. A second 7 to 11 cycle PCR used barcoded and J-beta primers. Via MiXCR, TCRdb re-called the 5' RACE reads, giving one row per CDR3 protein. The sample lists around 1,000,000 distinct CDR3 sequences, about 23% seen once, with around 0.7% in the top ten. These sequences were also reported in another study, on T cells of mothers and their children.

The source material was blood. Every receptor here comes from a girl aged 2-10 years in good health.

This clonotype showed up just a few times. This chain uses TRBV4-3 with TRBJ2-7, with 9 bases aligning to TRBD1. Per the germline V gene, CDR1 is LGHNA and CDR2 is YSLEER. This CDR3 contains 15 residues. The junction had 10 bases not matched to a gene; V was cut back by 3 bases and J by 7 bases. CDR3 amino acids: CASSQMGQGMREQYF. In DNA form, the CDR3 reads TGCGCCAGCAGCCAGATGGGACAGGGAATGCGGGAGCAGTACTTC.

CDR3 sequence (DNA): TGTGCCACCAGTGATTTGAGGGGGGAGACCCAGTACTTC. Translating it yields CATSDLRGETQYF. This chain links TRBV24-1 with TRBJ2-5; D is possibly TRBD1 (6 bases). The ends were cut back, 0 bases at V and 5 bases at J, with 6 bases in the middle. Germline values: CDR1 KGHDR, CDR2 SFDVKD. The length of the CDR3 is 13 residues.

CDR3 protein: CASSFTSPLHF. For the CDR3, the DNA is TGTGCCAGCAGCTTTACTTCACCCCTCCACTTT. V usage is TRBV7-9 and J usage is TRBJ1-6; D gene ambiguous. The CDR3 has 11 residues. Trimming pared 3 bases from V and 9 bases from J, leaving 3 bases between. Germline V lookup: CDR1 SEHNR, CDR2 FQNEAQ (reference sequence).

This clonotype occurred a few times. V and J are TRBV15 and TRBJ1-1; D is unresolved. Germline V gene lookup returns CDR1 LNHNV and CDR2 YYDKDF (reference sequence). Trimming shortened V by 0 bases and J by 1 base, and 9 bases separated the two germline ends. The CDR3 is 15 residues long. The CDR3 DNA reads as TGTGCCACCAGCAGAGATCGGGCAGGGAACACTGAAGCTTTCTTT. Protein sequence: CATSRDRAGNTEAFF.

This clonotype was observed a few times. The chain employs TRBV29-1 and TRBJ2-1; the D gene could be TRBD1 or TRBD2 (5 bases each). V was cut by 8 bases and J by 0 bases, with 14 bases left in between. The CDR3 covers 14 residues. CDR1 is SQVTM and CDR2 is ANQGSEA in the germline V gene. Here the CDR3 DNA reads TGCAGCTCACGCAGGGAGAGCTCCTACAATGAGCAGTTCTTC. It translates to CSSRRESSYNEQFF.

This clonotype was counted a few times. J is TRBJ2-1 and V is TRBV9; 8 bases align to TRBD2. J lost 0 bases, V lost 0 bases, and 5 bases had no gene match. The length of the CDR3 is 17 residues. CDR1 and CDR2 from the germline V gene are SGDLS and YYNGEE. The CDR3 region is CASSVAQGTSSYNEQFF. The CDR3 coding sequence is TGTGCCAGCAGCGTAGCCCAGGGGACTAGCTCCTACAATGAGCAGTTCTTC.

This clonotype has only a few counts. This sequence joins TRBV25-1 and TRBJ2-2; D gene ambiguous. V was clipped by 1 base and J by 3 bases, with 12 bases between them. This CDR3 is 16 amino acids long. The germline V gene has CDR1 MGHDK and CDR2 SYGVNS. The CDR3, as DNA: TGTGCCAGCAGTGAATTTTGGCAGAGTTACACCGGGGAGCTGTTTTTT. As protein: CASSEFWQSYTGELFF. Drawing the rest from reference TRBV25-1 and TRBJ2-2, the complete variable domain is EADIYQTPRYLVIGTGKKITLECSQTMGHDKMYWYQQDPGMELHLIHYSYGVNSTEKGDLSSESTVSRIRTEHFPLTLESARPSHTSQYLCASSEFWQSYTGELFFGEGSRLTVL.

This rearrangement joins TRBV29-1 to TRBJ1-2, with TRBD1 as a possible D gene (6 bases). This CDR3 contains 15 residues. Trimming cost V 5 bases and J 2 bases, with 18 bases left between them. Germline V gene sequence: CDR1 SQVTM, CDR2 ANQGSEA. The chain's CDR3 is CSVLSGTSSNYGYTF. CDR3 bases: TGCAGCGTTTTATCCGGGACATCATCAAACTATGGCTACACCTTC.

This clonotype was seen a few times. The CDR3 region has the DNA TGTGCCAGCAGCTTAGTAGGCCCCGAGCAGTACTTC. Translation: CASSLVGPEQYF. This sequence joins TRBV7-9 and TRBJ2-7; no clear D gene. Germline values: CDR1 SEHNR, CDR2 FQNEAQ (reference sequence). The germline V and J ends were trimmed by 1 base and 6 bases, with 7 bases remaining between them. This CDR3 spans 12 amino acids. The whole variable domain, filled in from reference TRBV7-9 and TRBJ2-7, reads DTGVSQNPRHKITKRGQNVTFRCDPISEHNRLYWYRQTLGQGPEFLTYFQNEAQLEKSRLLSDRFSAERPKGSFSTLEIQRTEQGDSAMYLCASSLVGPEQYFGPGTRLTVT.

This sequence joins TRBV5-1 and TRBJ2-2; no clear D. Between the trimmed V and J ends, which lost 1 base and 2 bases, there was a span of 6 bases. The CDR3 loop spans 14 amino acids. CDR1 is SGHRS, CDR2 YFSETQ, per germline. CDR3 nucleotide sequence: TGCGCCAGCAGCTTGCCAGAAAACACCGGGGAGCTGTTTTTT. Encoded protein: CASSLPENTGELFF.

The chain links TRBV5-1 to TRBJ1-2; D remains unclear. The CDR3 loop spans 13 amino acids. Deletions cut 0 bases from V and 7 bases from J, with 10 bases between. Germline CDR1 is SGHRS and CDR2 is YFSETQ. CDR3 region: CASSLGFDGGYTF. DNA of the CDR3: TGCGCCAGCAGCTTGGGCTTTGATGGTGGCTACACCTTC.

A few counts support this clonotype. The chain carries TRBV5-1 and TRBJ2-3; D is unclear. The CDR3 length is 14 residues. Germline loops: CDR1 SGHRS, CDR2 YFSETQ. V was trimmed by 0 bases and J by 3 bases, leaving 8 bases between them. The CDR3 DNA reads TGCGCCAGCAGCTTGGGACTTCTAACAGATACGCAGTATTTT. As protein: CASSLGLLTDTQYF.

A few counts support this clonotype. This chain joins TRBV7-9 and TRBJ1-6, with 10 positions matching TRBD1. Germline V gene lookup returns CDR1 SEHNR and CDR2 FQNEAQ (reference sequence). The CDR3 is 15 residues long. Trimming took 3 bases from V and 7 from J; bases not matched to a gene: 3. CDR3 sequence: CASSLGDRGNSPLHF. Written as DNA, the CDR3 is TGTGCCAGCAGCTTGGGGGACAGGGGAAATTCACCCCTCCACTTT.

The CDR3 nucleotides are TGTGCCAGCAACCTCCCCCTAAACATTCAGTACTTC. Protein sequence: CASNLPLNIQYF. V usage is TRBV7-6 and J usage is TRBJ2-4, with D hard to call. The CDR3 totals 12 residues. Germline CDR1 SGHVS, CDR2 FNYEAQ. Trimming left V 7 bases short and J 6 bases short, with 10 bases between.

The chain uses TRBV6-1 and TRBJ2-7, with TRBD2 matching 11 bases. The V segment lost 2 bases and the J segment 6 bases; nucleotides outside the gene matches: 3. The germline V gene encodes CDR1 MNHNS and CDR2 SASEGT. The CDR3 sequence is 14 residues long. The CDR3 region has the DNA TGTGCCAGCAGTGAACTAGCGGGAGGCCTCGAGCAGTACTTC. This sequence encodes CASSELAGGLEQYF.

The chain links TRBV30 to TRBJ2-5; D possibly matches TRBD1 or TRBD2 (5 bases each). The CDR3 length is 13 residues. The V gene's germline CDR1 is GTSNPN and CDR2 SVGIG (reference sequence). V lost 8 bases, J lost 5 bases, and 18 bases lay in between. The CDR3 DNA sequence: TGTGCCAGACGCCAGTTGGGGGAGGAGACCCAGTACTTC. Its translation is CARRQLGEETQYF.

The V gene is TRBV7-8, the J gene TRBJ1-2; the D gene is possibly TRBD1 (5 bases). The germline CDR1 and CDR2 sequences are SGHVS and FQNEAQ. This CDR3 comprises 16 residues. The V end was cut by 5 bases, the J end by 6 bases, with 22 bases between. The CDR3 region is CASSGRVTGPGNGYTF. Here the CDR3 DNA reads TGTGCCAGCAGCGGCAGGGTCACGGGTCCGGGGAATGGCTACACCTTC.

CDR3 amino acids: CASSFPATGRYEQYF. Written as DNA, the CDR3 is TGTGCCAGCAGTTTCCCCGCGACAGGCCGCTACGAGCAGTACTTC. V and J are TRBV12-3 or TRBV12-4 and TRBJ2-5; D might be TRBD1 (6 bases). The DNA end is a closer match to TRBJ2-7, so the J assignment may be wrong. The CDR3 runs to 15 residues.

The table lists this clonotype with a few counts. The chain joins TRBV29-1 to TRBJ2-5; a possible D gene is TRBD1 (6 bases). The end of the DNA aligns better with TRBJ2-1, so the J call may be wrong. The germline gives CDR1 SQVTM, CDR2 ANQGSEA. This CDR3 is 22 amino acids long. CDR3 in amino acids: CSVEDPVVPGQARSLHLLEQFF. The CDR3 DNA follows: TGCAGCGTTGAAGATCCGGTAGTTCCGGGACAAGCCCGGAGCCTGCATCTCTTGGAGCAGTTCTTC.

This clonotype was seen only once. The CDR3 loop reads CASSYRDSMETQYF. CDR3 bases: TGTGCCAGCAGTTACCGGGACAGTATGGAGACCCAGTACTTC. The chain has TRBV5-5 and TRBJ2-5; 7 bases fit TRBD1. This CDR3 is built from 14 residues. J lost 5 bases, V lost 5 bases, and 9 bases had no gene match. The V gene's germline CDR1 is SGHKS and CDR2 YYEKEE (reference sequence).

This clonotype has just a few counts. Its ends do not fully match the called genes, so a read error is possible. This sequence joins TRBV29-1 and TRBJ2-3, with a tentative D call TRBD1 (8 bases). CDR1 and CDR2 (germline): SQVTM, ANQGSEA. The CDR3 totals 12 residues. The CDR3 nucleotides are TGCAGCGTTGCCGGGGGGACAGGTACGCAGTATTTT. Translating it yields CSVAGGTGTQYF.

This clonotype was detected only a few times. The CDR3 region has the DNA TGCAGTGCTAGTGGAGTCGCCCTCTACAATGAGCAGTTCTTC. This sequence encodes CSASGVALYNEQFF. The V call is TRBV20-1, the J call TRBJ2-1; D is unclear. V dropped 3 bases and J dropped 3 bases, with 12 bases sitting between them. Germline V gene lookup returns CDR1 DFQATT and CDR2 SNEGSKA (reference sequence). The CDR3 runs to 14 residues.